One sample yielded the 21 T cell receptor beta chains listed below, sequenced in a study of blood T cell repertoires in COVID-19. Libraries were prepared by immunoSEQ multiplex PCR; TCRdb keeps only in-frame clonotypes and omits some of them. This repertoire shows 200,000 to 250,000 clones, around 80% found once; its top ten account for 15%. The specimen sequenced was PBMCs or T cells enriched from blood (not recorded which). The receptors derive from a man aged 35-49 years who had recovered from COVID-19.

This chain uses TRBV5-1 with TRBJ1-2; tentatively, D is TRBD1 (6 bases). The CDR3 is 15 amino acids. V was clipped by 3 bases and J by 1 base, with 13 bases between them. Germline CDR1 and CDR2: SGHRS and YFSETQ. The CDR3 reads CASSSGGQLNYGYTF. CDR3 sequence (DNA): TGCGCCAGCAGCTCCGGTGGACAGCTTAACTATGGCTACACCTTC.

As DNA, the CDR3 is TGCGCCAGCAGCCAAGAGGGGCTAGCGGCCACAGATACGCAGTATTTT. This sequence encodes CASSQEGLAATDTQYF. This chain uses TRBV4-3 with TRBJ2-3, with 7 bases that match TRBD2. The CDR3 is made up of 16 amino acids. Germline assignment: CDR1 LGHNA and CDR2 YSLEER. With 0 bases clipped from V and 2 bases from J, the junction kept 5 bases outside the gene matches.

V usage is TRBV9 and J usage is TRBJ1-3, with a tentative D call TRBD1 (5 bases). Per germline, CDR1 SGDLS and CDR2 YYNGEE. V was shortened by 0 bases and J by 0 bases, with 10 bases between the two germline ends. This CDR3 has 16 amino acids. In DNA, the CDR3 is TGTGCCAGCAGCGTAGAGGCAGGGAACTCTGGAAACACCATATATTTT. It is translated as CASSVEAGNSGNTIYF.

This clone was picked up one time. CDR3 amino acids: CASSRRTSDNNEQFF. The CDR3 region has the DNA TGTGCCAGCAGCCGTAGGACTAGCGACAACAATGAGCAGTTCTTC. The J gene is TRBJ2-1, the V gene TRBV14, with 9 bases fitting TRBD2. V lost 4 bases, J lost 5 bases, and 6 bases stayed unmatched. The CDR3 is made up of 15 amino acids. Germline CDR1 SGHDN, CDR2 FVKESK. Full variable domain (outside the CDR3, taken from reference TRBV14 and TRBJ2-1): EAGVTQFPSHSVIEKGQTVTLRCDPISGHDNLYWYRRVMGKEIKFLLHFVKESKQDESGMPNNRFLAERTGGTYSTLKVQPAELEDSGVYFCASSRRTSDNNEQFFGPGTRLTVL.

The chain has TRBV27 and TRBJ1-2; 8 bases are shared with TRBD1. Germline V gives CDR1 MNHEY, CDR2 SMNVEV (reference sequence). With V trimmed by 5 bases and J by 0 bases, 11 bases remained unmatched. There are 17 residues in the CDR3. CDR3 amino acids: CASSKDPDRASNYGYTF. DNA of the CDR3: TGTGCCAGCAGTAAGGACCCGGACAGGGCATCTAACTATGGCTACACCTTC.

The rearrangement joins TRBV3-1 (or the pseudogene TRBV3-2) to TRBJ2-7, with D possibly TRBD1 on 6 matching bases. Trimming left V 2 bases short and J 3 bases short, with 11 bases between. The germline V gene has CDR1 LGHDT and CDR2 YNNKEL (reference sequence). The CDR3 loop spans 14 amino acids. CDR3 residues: CASSQLDRFYEQYF. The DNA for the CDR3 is TGTGCCAGCAGCCAATTAGACAGGTTCTACGAGCAGTACTTC.

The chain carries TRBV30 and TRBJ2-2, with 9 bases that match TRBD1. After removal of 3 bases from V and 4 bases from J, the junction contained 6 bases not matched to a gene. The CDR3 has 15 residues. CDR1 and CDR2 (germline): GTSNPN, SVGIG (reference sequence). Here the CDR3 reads CAWRTRDRVTGELFF. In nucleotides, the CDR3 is TGTGCCTGGAGGACCCGGGACAGGGTCACCGGGGAGCTGTTTTTT.

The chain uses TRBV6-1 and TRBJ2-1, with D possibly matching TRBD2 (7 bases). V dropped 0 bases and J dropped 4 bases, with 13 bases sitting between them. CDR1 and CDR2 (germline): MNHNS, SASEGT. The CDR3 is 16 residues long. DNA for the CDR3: TGTGCCAGCAGTGAAGCCTGGGGGGGCCCATACAATGAGCAGTTCTTC. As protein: CASSEAWGGPYNEQFF.

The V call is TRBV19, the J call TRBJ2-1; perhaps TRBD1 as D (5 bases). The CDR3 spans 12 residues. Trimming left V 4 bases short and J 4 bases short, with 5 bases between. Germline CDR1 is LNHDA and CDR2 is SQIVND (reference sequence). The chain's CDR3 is CASSTGYNEQFF. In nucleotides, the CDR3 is TGTGCCAGTAGTACAGGGTACAATGAGCAGTTCTTC.

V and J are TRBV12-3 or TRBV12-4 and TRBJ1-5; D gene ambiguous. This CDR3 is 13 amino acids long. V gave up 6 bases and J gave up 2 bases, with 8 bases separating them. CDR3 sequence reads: CASRLGGNQPQHF. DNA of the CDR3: TGTGCCAGCAGACTCGGGGGCAATCAGCCCCAGCATTTT.

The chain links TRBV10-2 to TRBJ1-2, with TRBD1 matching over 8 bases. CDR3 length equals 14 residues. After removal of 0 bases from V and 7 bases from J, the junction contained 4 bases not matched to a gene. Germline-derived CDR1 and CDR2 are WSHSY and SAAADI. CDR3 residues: CASSESGQGRGYTF. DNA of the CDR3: TGCGCCAGCAGTGAGTCAGGACAGGGCCGTGGCTACACCTTC.

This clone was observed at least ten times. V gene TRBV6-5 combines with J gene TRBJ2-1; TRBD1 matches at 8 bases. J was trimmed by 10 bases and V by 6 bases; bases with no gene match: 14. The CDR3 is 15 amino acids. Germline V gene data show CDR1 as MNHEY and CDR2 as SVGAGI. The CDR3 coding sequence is TGTGCCAGCAGCTCCGGGACAGGACCACGAGCGGAGCAGTTCTTC. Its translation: CASSSGTGPRAEQFF.

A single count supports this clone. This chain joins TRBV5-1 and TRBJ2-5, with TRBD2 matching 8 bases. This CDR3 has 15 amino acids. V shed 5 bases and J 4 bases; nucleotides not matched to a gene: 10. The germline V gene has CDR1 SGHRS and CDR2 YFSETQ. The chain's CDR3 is CASSYSGVRGETQYF. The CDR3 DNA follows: TGCGCCAGCAGTTATAGCGGGGTCCGGGGAGAGACCCAGTACTTC.

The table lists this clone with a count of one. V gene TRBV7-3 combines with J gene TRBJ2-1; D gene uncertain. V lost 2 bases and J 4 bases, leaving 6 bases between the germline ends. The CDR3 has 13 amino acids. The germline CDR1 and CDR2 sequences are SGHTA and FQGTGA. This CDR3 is CASSLDFYNEQFF. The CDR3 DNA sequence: TGTGCCAGCAGCTTAGACTTTTACAATGAGCAGTTCTTC. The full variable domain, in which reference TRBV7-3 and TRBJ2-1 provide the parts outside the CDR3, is GAGVSQTPSNKVTEKGKYVELRCDPISGHTALYWYRQSLGQGPEFLIYFQGTGAADDSGLPNDRFFAVRPEGSVSTLKIQRTERGDSAVYLCASSLDFYNEQFFGPGTRLTVL.

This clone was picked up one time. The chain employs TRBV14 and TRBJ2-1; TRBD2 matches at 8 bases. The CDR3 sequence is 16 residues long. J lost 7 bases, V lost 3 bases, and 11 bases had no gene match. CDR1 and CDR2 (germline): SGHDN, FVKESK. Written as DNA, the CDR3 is TGTGCCAGCAGCCAGACAGGACTAGCATTTCGGAATGAGCAGTTCTTC. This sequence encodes CASSQTGLAFRNEQFF.

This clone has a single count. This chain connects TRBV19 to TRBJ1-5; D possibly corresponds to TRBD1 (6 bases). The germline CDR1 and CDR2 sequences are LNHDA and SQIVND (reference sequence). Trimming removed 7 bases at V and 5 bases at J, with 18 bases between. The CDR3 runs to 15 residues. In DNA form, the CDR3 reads TGTGCCAGTACCCTAGGACAGATTCCTCATCAGCCCCAGCATTTT. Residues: CASTLGQIPHQPQHF.

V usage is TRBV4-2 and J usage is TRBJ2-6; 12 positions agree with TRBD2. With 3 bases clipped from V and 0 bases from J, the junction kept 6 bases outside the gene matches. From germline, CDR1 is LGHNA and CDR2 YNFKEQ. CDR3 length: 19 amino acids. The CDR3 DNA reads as TGTGCCAGCAGCCAGGGCCCTAGCGGGGGGGCCTCTGGGGCCAACGTCCTGACTTTC. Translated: CASSQGPSGGASGANVLTF.

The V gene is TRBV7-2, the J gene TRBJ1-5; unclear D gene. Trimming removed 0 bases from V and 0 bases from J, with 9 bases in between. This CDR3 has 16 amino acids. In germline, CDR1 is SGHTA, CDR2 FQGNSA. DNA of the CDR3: TGTGCCAGCAGCTTAGCGTCAGGATATAGCAATCAGCCCCAGCATTTT. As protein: CASSLASGYSNQPQHF.

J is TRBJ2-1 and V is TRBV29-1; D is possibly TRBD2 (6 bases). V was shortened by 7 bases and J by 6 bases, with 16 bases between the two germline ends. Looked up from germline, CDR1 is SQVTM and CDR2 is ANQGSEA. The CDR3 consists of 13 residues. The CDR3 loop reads CSGGLINSNEQFF. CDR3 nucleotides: TGCAGCGGCGGACTAATTAACTCCAATGAGCAGTTCTTC.

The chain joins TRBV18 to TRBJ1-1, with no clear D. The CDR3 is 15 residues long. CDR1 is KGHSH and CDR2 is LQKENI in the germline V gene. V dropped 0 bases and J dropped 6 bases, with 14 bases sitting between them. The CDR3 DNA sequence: TGTGCCAGCTCACCACCGAGGTTGGAATTGGCTGAAGCTTTCTTT. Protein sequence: CASSPPRLELAEAFF.

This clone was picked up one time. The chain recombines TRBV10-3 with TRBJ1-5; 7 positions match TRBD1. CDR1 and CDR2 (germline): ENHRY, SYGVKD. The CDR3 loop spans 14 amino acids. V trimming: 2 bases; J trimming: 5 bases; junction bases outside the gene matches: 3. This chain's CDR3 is CAISETGVDQPQHF. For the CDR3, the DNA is TGTGCCATCAGTGAGACAGGGGTGGATCAGCCCCAGCATTTT.